This TCR beta chain comes out of a study of T cells in Graves' hyperthyroidism and ophthalmopathy. Whole-study context: Peripheral blood was acquired at first diagnosis, ahead of any therapy whatsoever.

The ends were cut back, 5 bases at V and 9 bases at J, with 15 bases in the middle. The CDR3 consists of 13 residues. The germline CDR1 and CDR2 sequences are SGHAT and FQNNGV. This clonotype was counted at least ten times. Regions amplified from RNA transcripts were the TCR beta CDR3 regions. A set of HTBI primers served as the primers for a first-round RT-PCR of the TCR CDR3. In TCRdb, the multiplex PCR reads were re-called with MiXCR into one record per CDR3 protein. The sample yields hundreds of thousands of distinct CDR3 sequences, roughly an eighth seen once. The sequencing sample was made of blood. The chain links TRBV11-2 to TRBJ2-3; D possibly corresponds to TRBD1 (6 bases). This TCR was sampled from a woman aged 40 to 49 with Graves' ophthalmopathy. This chain's CDR3 is CASSQPTGQTQYF. CDR3 DNA sequence: TGTGCCAGCAGCCAACCGACAGGCCAAACGCAGTATTTT.